These T cell receptor beta chains were read from a single sample in a study of T cell responses to AZD1222 COVID-19 vaccine. Assay used: immunoSEQ multiplex PCR; TCRdb lists only in-frame clones, some missing. The profile shows around 100,000 clones, 91% of them singletons. The sample consisted of peripheral blood, taken on day 0 of AZD1222 vaccination. The source is an adult in good health. The CDR3 runs from the conserved cysteine through the conserved F or W. A D gene is named only where the DNA matches it firmly. Size is stated for part of the rows, as once, few or many counts, or as a class when the clone is expanded.

TRBV7-2	-	once	TRBJ1-6	TGTGCCAGCAGCTTACGACGGGGATTTAATTCACCCCTCCACTTT	CASSLRRGFNSPLHF
TRBV28	-	-	TRBJ2-5	TGTGCCAGCAGTTTATCGGACTTTTTGGAGACCCAGTACTTC	CASSLSDFLETQYF
TRBV6-5	TRBD1	-	TRBJ2-7	TGTGCCAGCAGTTACTCCGACAGGGGGCCCTACGAGCAGTACTTC	CASSYSDRGPYEQYF
TRBV18	-	-	TRBJ1-5	TGTGCCAGCTCCCTTGGACTGCTGAATCAGCCCCAGCATTTT	CASSLGLLNQPQHF
TRBV7-8	-	-	TRBJ1-4	TGTGCCAGCAGCTTATCACAGTCGGGGATTTTTGAAAAACTGTTTTTT	CASSLSQSGIFEKLFF
TRBV7-8	-	few	TRBJ1-3	TGTGCCAGCAGCTTAGGGGCACGGGGCGGAAACACCATATATTTT	CASSLGARGGNTIYF
TRBV11-1	-	-	TRBJ2-7	TGTGCCAGCAGCTTAGCGAGGCAGGGTCCCTACGAGCAGTACTTC	CASSLARQGPYEQYF
TRBV25-1	-	-	TRBJ2-7	TGTGCCAGTCGTCGGGACTCCTACGAGCAGTACTTC	CASRRDSYEQYF
TRBV15	-	-	TRBJ1-6	TGTGCCACCAGCCGAGGGGGGCTTAATTCACCCCTCCACTTT	CATSRGGLNSPLHF
TRBV11-2	-	few	TRBJ1-1	TGTGCCAGCAGCCTACAGGGTTCCATGAACACTGAAGCTTTCTTT	CASSLQGSMNTEAFF
TRBV28	-	once	TRBJ1-2	TGTGCCAGCAGTTCAGGCGGGCATCAGCAATACTATGGCTACACCTTC	CASSSGGHQQYYGYTF
TRBV7-9	TRBD1	-	TRBJ2-2	TGTGCCAGCAGCAATCCTTTAGGGACAGGCACCGGGGAGCTGTTTTTT	CASSNPLGTGTGELFF
TRBV11-2	-	-	TRBJ2-3	TGTGCCAGCAGCTCGACTAGTCCCTCAGATACGCAGTATTTT	CASSSTSPSDTQYF
TRBV9	-	-	TRBJ2-3	TGTGCCAGCAGCGTAGATGGGAGAGCGGGCACAGATACGCAGTATTTT	CASSVDGRAGTDTQYF
TRBV7-3	-	-	TRBJ2-3	TGTGCCAGCAGCCTCGTGGTCGCAGATACGCAGTATTTT	CASSLVVADTQYF
TRBV19	TRBD2	few	TRBJ2-1	TGTGCCAGTAGACCGGGACTAGCGGAACGAAATGAGCAGTTCTTC	CASRPGLAERNEQFF
TRBV4-3	-	-	TRBJ2-6	TGCGCCAGCAGCCAAGAAGAACCCAGATATTACTCTGGGGCCAACGTCCTGACTTTC	CASSQEEPRYYSGANVLTF
TRBV7-9	-	few	TRBJ2-7	TGTGCCAGCAGCACGGACATTGGCTCCTACGAGCAGTACTTC	CASSTDIGSYEQYF
TRBV30	TRBD1	-	TRBJ1-5	TGTGCCTGGAGTAACGGGACAGGGAGTAATCAGCCCCAGCATTTT	CAWSNGTGSNQPQHF
TRBV4-2	-	-	TRBJ2-3	TGTGCCAGCAGCCAAGATTCCGCTAGCGAGATAGATACGCAGTATTTT	CASSQDSASEIDTQYF